This TCR beta chain was sequenced during a study of regulatory T cells in long-lasting Graves disease. Germline V gives CDR1 MNHEY, CDR2 SVGEGT. This CDR3 spans 14 amino acids. Trimming cost V 5 bases and J 7 bases, with 14 bases left between them. The time point is: persistent/refractory GD, antithyroid drugs over 5 years with positive TRAb. Generation of the TCR library employed RNA extracted from PBMCs. The authors built TCR beta libraries using iRepertoire HTBI primers and Arm-PCR of CDR3 regions. TCRdb used MiXCR to reprocess the multiplex PCR reads, holding one entry per CDR3 protein. The table has approximately 400,000 distinct CDR3 sequences, less than 25% seen once.

The chain has TRBV6-2 or TRBV6-3 and TRBJ2-2, with D perhaps TRBD1 (6 bases). The sequencing used peripheral blood mononuclear cells (PBMCs), collected when the disease was refractory, from a patient treated with antithyroid drugs. The TCR originated in a female donor with Graves disease. DNA of the CDR3: TGTGCCAGCAGTCCACAACAGGGATTCGGGGAGCTGTTTTTT. Protein: CASSPQQGFGELFF.